This passage covers 27 T cell receptor beta chains from one sample sequenced in a study of blood T cell repertoires in COVID-19. The data were produced by immunoSEQ multiplex PCR, yet TCRdb's version contains in-frame clones alone and is incomplete. Of some 160,000 clones in the sample, 75% to 90% are singletons; the top ten hold approximately 3%. Source material: peripheral blood. The receptor set was obtained from a woman aged 55-69 years with active COVID-19.

The V and J genes are TRBV3-1 (or the pseudogene TRBV3-2) and TRBJ2-7; 7 bases align to TRBD2. V lost 4 bases, J lost 7 bases, and 7 bases stayed unmatched. This CDR3 has 13 amino acids. Germline V gene sequence: CDR1 LGHDT, CDR2 YNNKEL (reference sequence). The CDR3 sequence: CASSLSGKREQYF. The DNA for the CDR3 is TGTGCCAGCAGCCTAAGCGGGAAGAGGGAGCAGTACTTC.

The V and J genes are TRBV15 and TRBJ2-2; 7 nucleotides agree with TRBD2. The CDR3 covers 17 residues. CDR1 is LNHNV, CDR2 YYDKDF, per germline (reference sequence). V shed 3 bases, J shed 7 bases, and the junction held 14 bases outside the gene matches. For the CDR3, the DNA is TGTGCCACCAGCAGGGACCCAGCGGGGCGGAGGGGCGGGGAGCTGTTTTTT. Its translation is CATSRDPAGRRGGELFF.

This rearrangement joins TRBV5-1 to TRBJ2-5; maybe TRBD2 (5 bases). The CDR3 is made up of 11 amino acids. Germline lookup yields CDR1 SGHRS and CDR2 YFSETQ. V was clipped by 4 bases and J by 5 bases, with 6 bases between them. CDR3 nucleotide sequence: TGCGCCAGCAGCCCGGGGGAGACCCAGTACTTC. Its protein product is CASSPGETQYF.

As regards this clone: Compared with germline, one end of the junction differs, possibly owing to a read error. The CDR3 protein is CASSLAQGSETQYF. In DNA, the CDR3 is TGTGCTAGCAGCTTGGCCCAGGGGTCAGAGACCCAGTACTTC. The J gene is TRBJ2-5, the V gene TRBV7-7; possible D gene TRBD1, 6 bases. The germline gives CDR1 SSHAT, CDR2 FNYEAQ (reference sequence). The CDR3 spans 14 residues.

The genes are TRBV30 and TRBJ2-2; D remains ambiguous. Trimming left V 4 bases short and J 1 base short, with 4 bases between. The germline V gene encodes CDR1 GTSNPN and CDR2 SVGIG (reference sequence). There are 12 residues in the CDR3. CDR3 in amino acids: CAWTGNTGELFF. The DNA for the CDR3 is TGTGCCTGGACCGGGAACACCGGGGAGCTGTTTTTT.

The gene calls are TRBV4-2 and TRBJ2-3; D call uncertain. Trimming stripped 4 bases from V and 6 bases from J, with 14 bases between. CDR3 length equals 14 residues. Germline CDR1 and CDR2: LGHNA and YNFKEQ. For the CDR3, the DNA is TGTGCCAGCAGCCGAAGCACCCGGGTGGATACGCAGTATTTT. It is translated as CASSRSTRVDTQYF.

This sequence joins TRBV7-9 and TRBJ2-5; D is perhaps TRBD2 (5 bases). V was pared by 3 bases and J by 5 bases, with 10 bases between. Germline-derived CDR1 and CDR2 are SEHNR and FQNEAQ (reference sequence). The CDR3 has 13 amino acids. The CDR3 protein is CASSFSVRETQYF. In DNA form, the CDR3 reads TGTGCCAGCAGCTTTAGCGTCAGGGAGACCCAGTACTTC.

The chain joins TRBV29-1 to TRBJ2-7; TRBD1 might be the D (6 bases). V lost 7 bases to trimming and J lost 7 bases, with 20 bases between them. CDR3 length: 13 amino acids. Germline V gene data show CDR1 as SQVTM and CDR2 as ANQGSEA. The CDR3 DNA reads as TGCAGCGGTCGGGACACCAGAAGAGGGGAGCAGTACTTC. Its protein product is CSGRDTRRGEQYF.

V usage is TRBV9 and J usage is TRBJ2-5, with 11 positions matching TRBD2. This CDR3 comprises 17 residues. CDR1 and CDR2 from the germline V gene are SGDLS and YYNGEE. V was clipped by 0 bases and J by 3 bases; unmatched bases: 7. The CDR3 DNA reads as TGTGCCAGCAGCGTAGAATTAGCGGGAGGGATGGAAGAGACCCAGTACTTC. Protein product: CASSVELAGGMEETQYF.

The V gene is TRBV29-1, the J gene TRBJ2-1, with TRBD2 identical over 16 bases. This CDR3 has 15 amino acids. Per the germline V gene, CDR1 is SQVTM and CDR2 is ANQGSEA. After removal of 4 bases from V and 7 bases from J, the junction contained 4 bases not matched to a gene. DNA for the CDR3: TGCAGCGTTGCGGGACTAGCGGGAGGGGGTAATGAGCAGTTCTTC. Translating it yields CSVAGLAGGGNEQFF.

The chain combines TRBV5-4 with TRBJ2-5, with TRBD2 matching over 12 bases. Germline loops: CDR1 SGHNT, CDR2 YYREEE (reference sequence). This CDR3 is 16 amino acids long. V lost 2 bases, J lost 5 bases, and 7 bases stayed unmatched. The CDR3 loop is CASSLASGRAGETQYF. As DNA, the CDR3 is TGTGCCAGCAGCTTAGCTAGCGGGAGGGCCGGGGAGACCCAGTACTTC.

This chain uses TRBV6-5 with TRBJ1-1; TRBD1 is a possible D gene (5 bases). This CDR3 contains 14 residues. CDR1 and CDR2 (germline): MNHEY, SVGAGI. The V end was cut by 7 bases, the J end by 0 bases, with 12 bases between. CDR3 residues: CASNSGGMNTEAFF. The DNA of the CDR3 is TGTGCCAGCAATAGCGGGGGTATGAACACTGAAGCTTTCTTT.

This clone was seen a handful of times. The chain links TRBV2 to TRBJ2-7; D not certain. V shed 8 bases and J shed 0 bases, with 23 bases lying between them. Germline CDR1 reads SNHLY; CDR2 reads FYNNEI. The CDR3 is 17 residues long. The CDR3 here is CASAPKQSRSSSYEQYF. In nucleotides, the CDR3 is TGTGCCAGCGCCCCTAAACAATCGCGTTCTAGCTCCTACGAGCAGTACTTC.

The chain couples TRBV7-9 to TRBJ1-4, with 9 bases fitting TRBD1. The V segment lost 0 bases and the J segment 5 bases; nucleotides outside the gene matches: 10. The CDR3 runs to 18 residues. Germline V lookup: CDR1 SEHNR, CDR2 FQNEAQ (reference sequence). In DNA, the CDR3 is TGTGCCAGCAGCTTAGCGGGGACAGGGCGCTCCTTAAATGAAAAACTGTTTTTT. It translates to CASSLAGTGRSLNEKLFF.

The gene calls are TRBV9 and TRBJ1-1; D is possibly TRBD1 (5 bases). The germline CDR1 and CDR2 sequences are SGDLS and YYNGEE. The CDR3 runs to 16 residues. Trimming took off 5 bases at V and 3 bases at J, with 20 bases between the two ends. In DNA, the CDR3 is TGTGCCAGCAGTCAAGGGGACTACCTTGGGGACACTGAAGCTTTCTTT. Amino acid sequence: CASSQGDYLGDTEAFF.

The chain combines TRBV7-9 with TRBJ2-1; possibly TRBD1 for D (8 bases). V shed 4 bases and J shed 2 bases, with 12 bases lying between them. This CDR3 comprises 15 residues. Germline CDR1 reads SEHNR; CDR2 reads FQNEAQ (reference sequence). The CDR3 spells CASSSQGGPYNEQFF. The CDR3 region has the DNA TGTGCCAGCAGCTCACAGGGGGGGCCCTACAATGAGCAGTTCTTC.

The V call is TRBV15, the J call TRBJ2-7; TRBD2 aligns across 10 bases. V shed 0 bases and J 3 bases; nucleotides not matched to a gene: 2. Germline CDR1 is LNHNV and CDR2 is YYDKDF (reference sequence). This CDR3 is 15 amino acids long. CDR3 sequence: CATSRELAGSYEQYF. DNA for the CDR3: TGTGCCACCAGCAGAGAACTAGCGGGGAGCTACGAGCAGTACTTC.

The sample holds a few counts of this clone. The chain carries TRBV24-1 and TRBJ1-4; D not certain. Germline V lookup: CDR1 KGHDR, CDR2 SFDVKD. The V end was cut by 4 bases, the J end by 11 bases, with 10 bases between. This CDR3 contains 12 residues. CDR3 sequence reads: CATSDPIGKLFF. The CDR3 nucleotides read TGTGCCACCAGTGACCCCATCGGGAAACTGTTTTTT.

This clone was seen only a few times. The chain uses TRBV7-2 and TRBJ1-1; no firm D call. The CDR3 loop spans 14 amino acids. V was clipped by 1 base and J by 0 bases, with 6 bases between them. In germline, CDR1 is SGHTA, CDR2 FQGNSA. CDR3 amino acids: CASSLDRLNTEAFF. The CDR3 region has the DNA TGTGCCAGCAGCTTAGACAGATTGAACACTGAAGCTTTCTTT.

The chain employs TRBV3-1 (or the pseudogene TRBV3-2) and TRBJ1-3; D unresolved. Germline-derived CDR1 and CDR2 are LGHDT and YNNKEL (reference sequence). This CDR3 contains 14 residues. V lost 4 bases and J 0 bases, leaving 7 bases between the germline ends. The CDR3 bases are TGTGCCAGCAGCCCCCGGGACTCTGGAAACACCATATATTTT. This sequence encodes CASSPRDSGNTIYF.

This clone was recorded once. The gene calls are TRBV6-2 or TRBV6-3 and TRBJ2-6; 7 bases agree with TRBD1. V shed 0 bases, J shed 3 bases, and the junction held 8 bases outside the gene matches. Germline CDR1 MNHEY, CDR2 SVGEGT. The CDR3 consists of 18 residues. The chain's CDR3 is CASSYSQGSRGGANVLTF. The CDR3 bases are TGTGCCAGCAGTTACTCACAGGGGAGCAGAGGTGGGGCCAACGTCCTGACTTTC.

This clone was counted a single time. V usage is TRBV27 and J usage is TRBJ1-2; D is undetermined. Germline loops: CDR1 MNHEY, CDR2 SMNVEV (reference sequence). There are 14 residues in the CDR3. V was shortened by 7 bases and J by 2 bases, with 14 bases between the two germline ends. The CDR3 is CASKIATGNYGYTF. In DNA, the CDR3 is TGTGCCAGCAAAATCGCAACGGGGAACTATGGCTACACCTTC.

This chain links TRBV28 with TRBJ2-5; 9 bases match TRBD2. Trimming removed 6 bases from V and 4 bases from J; junction bases left unmatched: 15. CDR3 size: 17 residues. CDR1 is MDHEN and CDR2 is SYDVKM in the germline V gene. The CDR3 nucleotides read TGTGCCAGCAGAGAGACTAGCGGCTATCAAGGGGGAGAGACCCAGTACTTC. Its translation is CASRETSGYQGGETQYF.

The rearrangement uses TRBV4-1 and TRBJ2-5; 9 bases match TRBD2. The CDR3 is made up of 16 amino acids. With 1 base clipped from V and 2 bases from J, the junction kept 5 bases outside the gene matches. Germline-derived CDR1 and CDR2 are MGHRA and YSYEKL. The CDR3 region is CASSQGLAEIQETQYF. CDR3 nucleotides: TGCGCCAGCAGCCAAGGACTAGCGGAGATACAAGAGACCCAGTACTTC.

The chain couples TRBV11-2 to TRBJ2-1; 9 bases are a match to TRBD2. The CDR3 covers 15 residues. CDR1 and CDR2 from the germline V gene are SGHAT and FQNNGV. Trimming removed 5 bases from V and 4 bases from J; junction bases left unmatched: 6. CDR3 bases: TGTGCCAGCAGCGTTAGCGGGAGTGTTTACAATGAGCAGTTCTTC. As protein: CASSVSGSVYNEQFF. Full variable domain (missing parts from reference TRBV11-2 and TRBJ2-1): EAGVAQSPRYKIIEKRQSVAFWCNPISGHATLYWYQQILGQGPKLLIQFQNNGVVDDSQLPKDRFSAERLKGVDSTLKIQPAKLEDSAVYLCASSVSGSVYNEQFFGPGTRLTVL.

This chain uses TRBV21-1 with TRBJ1-3; the table's TRBD1 call for D was not verified on the DNA. TRBV21-1 is termed a pseudogene. This CDR3 is 15 amino acids long. CDR3 coding DNA: TGTGCCAGCAGCAAAGTCCAGAACTCTGGAAACACCATATATTTT. Amino acid sequence: CASSKVQNSGNTIYF.

J is TRBJ2-6 and V is TRBV30; D is perhaps TRBD1 (6 bases). There are 13 residues in the CDR3. V lost 0 bases and J lost 13, with 13 bases in between. Germline V gene data show CDR1 as GTSNPN and CDR2 as SVGIG (reference sequence). CDR3 nucleotides: TGTGCCTGGAGTGTACCGGGACAAAGGGTCCTGACTTTC. It translates to CAWSVPGQRVLTF.